The 13 T cell receptor beta chains below all came from one sample that was sequenced in a study of blood T cell repertoires in COVID-19 (dated by TCRdb to the early 2020s). The protocol used for the library was the immunoSEQ multiplex PCR assay. The table was pulled from immuneACCESS by TCRdb, which kept in-frame rearrangements only. Such tables lose some clones; where checked, under half of the loss comes from unresolved V genes, and the rest has no known cause. This sample comprises approximately 210,000 clones, roughly 80% of them detected only once. Clones ranked in the top ten supply 0.9% to 0.95% of the sample. Sequencing was done on a sample of peripheral blood. The source is a man aged 55 to 70 with COVID-19, enrolled during active disease.

V gene TRBV18 combines with J gene TRBJ2-7; D may be TRBD1 (6 bases). The germline V and J ends were trimmed by 6 bases and 3 bases, with 12 bases remaining between them. Germline CDR1 is KGHSH and CDR2 is LQKENI. The CDR3 has 13 amino acids. The CDR3 DNA reads as TGTGCCAGCTCGGACGGACAGAGCTACGAGCAGTACTTC. Translated: CASSDGQSYEQYF. The complete variable domain, with remaining parts taken from reference TRBV18 and TRBJ2-7, reads NAGVMQNPRHLVRRRGQEARLRCSPMKGHSHVYWYRQLPEEGLKFMVYLQKENIIDESGMPKERFSAEFPKEGPSILRIQQVVRGDSAAYFCASSDGQSYEQYFGPGTRLTVT.

The table lists this clone with a few counts. The V gene is TRBV5-1, the J gene TRBJ1-2; no clear D. The V gene's germline CDR1 is SGHRS and CDR2 YFSETQ. The CDR3 has 14 amino acids. The V end was cut by 7 bases, the J end by 0 bases, with 13 bases between. In DNA, the CDR3 is TGCGCCAGCGGCCCGCGTGGAGCTAACTATGGCTACACCTTC. Its translation: CASGPRGANYGYTF.

The chain has TRBV7-7 and TRBJ2-7, with a tentative D call TRBD1 (5 bases). V lost 5 bases and J 0 bases, leaving 11 bases between the germline ends. Germline V gene lookup returns CDR1 SSHAT and CDR2 FNYEAQ (reference sequence). The CDR3 spans 14 residues. CDR3 protein: CASSEQVSSYEQYF. CDR3 in DNA: TGTGCCAGCAGCGAACAGGTTAGCTCCTACGAGCAGTACTTC.

The chain joins TRBV7-8 to TRBJ1-1; the D is unclear. Germline V gene lookup returns CDR1 SGHVS and CDR2 FQNEAQ. V was pared by 1 base and J by 4 bases, with 7 bases between. This CDR3 comprises 13 residues. The CDR3: CASSLDGSTEAFF. CDR3 coding DNA: TGTGCCAGCAGCTTAGACGGGAGCACTGAAGCTTTCTTT.

This sequence joins TRBV9 and TRBJ2-3; TRBD2 is a possible D gene (6 bases). V lost 0 bases to trimming and J lost 2 bases, with 7 bases between them. Germline-derived CDR1 and CDR2 are SGDLS and YYNGEE. CDR3 length: 14 residues. The CDR3 here is CASSVAGDTDTQYF. The CDR3 nucleotides are TGTGCCAGCAGCGTAGCGGGAGACACAGATACGCAGTATTTT.

The chain joins TRBV27 to TRBJ1-2; 10 bases match TRBD1. Per the germline V gene, CDR1 is MNHEY and CDR2 is SMNVEV (reference sequence). The J segment lost 5 bases and the V segment lost 6 bases, leaving 3 bases of the junction unmatched. The CDR3 covers 13 residues. The CDR3 loop reads CASSRTGGYGYTF. The DNA for the CDR3 is TGTGCCAGCAGCCGGACAGGGGGTTATGGCTACACCTTC.

The V gene is TRBV9, the J gene TRBJ1-6, with TRBD1 identical over 7 bases. Germline V gene data show CDR1 as SGDLS and CDR2 as YYNGEE. The CDR3 has 14 residues. V shed 4 bases and J 7 bases; nucleotides not matched to a gene: 5. The CDR3 DNA reads TGTGCCAGCAGCCCAGGGACAGTAAATTCACCCCTCCACTTT. Protein product: CASSPGTVNSPLHF.

The genes are TRBV19 and TRBJ1-1; no definite D call. From germline, CDR1 is LNHDA and CDR2 SQIVND (reference sequence). V lost 9 bases and J 5 bases, leaving 16 bases between the germline ends. The CDR3 runs 13 residues. The CDR3: CASQSGGRTEAFF. DNA of the CDR3: TGTGCCAGCCAAAGTGGAGGGAGGACTGAAGCTTTCTTT. The whole variable domain, remainder taken from reference TRBV19 and TRBJ1-1, is DGGITQSPKYLFRKEGQNVTLSCEQNLNHDAMYWYRQDPGQGLRLIYYSQIVNDFQKGDIAEGYSVSREKKESFPLTVTSAQKNPTAFYLCASQSGGRTEAFFGQGTRLTVV.

This clone was recorded only once. The CDR3 DNA reads TGTGCCAGCAGCCCCCGGACTACAACTAATGAAAAACTGTTTTTT. It is translated as CASSPRTTTNEKLFF. J is TRBJ1-4 and V is TRBV9; no clear D gene. The CDR3 runs 15 residues. The germline V gene has CDR1 SGDLS and CDR2 YYNGEE. Trimming took 4 bases from V and 0 from J, leaving 10 bases between them.

The chain combines TRBV5-1 with TRBJ2-7; perhaps TRBD1 as D (5 bases). CDR1 is SGHRS, CDR2 YFSETQ, per germline. With 0 bases removed from V and 5 bases from J, the gap between germline ends came to 18 bases. This CDR3 comprises 16 residues. In nucleotides, the CDR3 is TGCGCCAGCAGCTTGGGTAACAGACAGAACGGCCACGAGCAGTACTTC. It encodes CASSLGNRQNGHEQYF.

This chain links TRBV7-2 with TRBJ1-5; TRBD1 is a possible D gene (6 bases). Between the trimmed V and J ends, which lost 5 bases and 7 bases, there was a span of 15 bases. CDR1 and CDR2 (germline): SGHTA, FQGNSA. This CDR3 region has 14 residues. The CDR3 nucleotides are TGTGCCAGCAGCAGAGGGACAATTACGCAGCCCCAGCATTTT. It yields the protein CASSRGTITQPQHF.

This clone was seen a handful of times. The chain joins TRBV5-1 to TRBJ1-2; D not resolved. The germline V and J ends were trimmed by 0 bases and 6 bases, with 12 bases remaining between them. The CDR3 is made up of 14 amino acids. CDR1 and CDR2 (germline): SGHRS, YFSETQ. This CDR3 is CASSLDFTEDGYTF. The CDR3 DNA reads TGCGCCAGCAGCTTGGACTTTACAGAAGATGGCTACACCTTC.

The chain's CDR3 is CASSTTGGAGANEQFF. In DNA form, the CDR3 reads TGTGCCAGCAGCACCACGGGGGGCGCGGGAGCGAATGAGCAGTTCTTC. The chain employs TRBV7-3 and TRBJ2-1; D is perhaps TRBD2 (7 bases). The V end lost 5 bases, the J end lost 7 bases, and 21 bases lay between the germline ends. The CDR3 length is 16 residues. Germline CDR1 is SGHTA and CDR2 is FQGTGA.